This T cell receptor (beta chain) came from a study of T cell responses to AZD1222 COVID-19 vaccine. Comments on this clone: Its cognate antigen is unknown.

The protocol was immunoSEQ multiplex PCR, while the TCRdb copy is restricted to in-frame clones and leaves out a portion. The sample contains around 100,000 clones, about 85% of which appear only once. The J segment lost 8 bases and the V segment lost 11 bases, leaving 15 bases of the junction unmatched. This CDR3 contains 15 residues. Per germline, CDR1 MDHEN and CDR2 SYDVKM. Broader study findings: A rise in Spike-specific TCR breadth and depth followed two AZD1222 doses. Just a handful of people given AZD1222 tested seropositive at baseline. Among the donors, most were white British and more were female, and clonal diversity was possibly underestimated.

Whether given at about 4 or about 12 weeks, second doses were pooled. This TCR was sampled from an adult who received the AZD1222 COVID-19 vaccine. Specimen: peripheral blood, collected 28 days after the second AZD1222 dose. V usage is TRBV28 and J usage is TRBJ1-4; 9 bases are a match to TRBD1. The CDR3 DNA follows: TGTGCCGCGGGGGGTTTTGGGACAGGGAACGAAAAACTGTTTTTT. Protein sequence: CAAGGFGTGNEKLFF.